Listed below are T cell receptor beta chains from one sample, sequenced in a study of CD8+CD57+ T cells in acquired aplastic anemia. TCRdb used MiXCR to reprocess the reads, holding one entry per CDR3 protein. The table records about 120,000 distinct CDR3 sequences, almost 40% of them present only once. The sequenced material came from sorted CD4+, CD8+, or CD8+CD57+ T cells (not recorded which) from PBMCs. The receptors shown here come from a human donor with aplastic anemia. Both conserved end residues are part of each CDR3. A D gene is named only where the DNA matches it firmly. Rows may omit the clone size; those that give it use once, few, many or a size class.

>.|TRBV6-6|TRBJ2-5|many
TGTGCCAGCAGTTACGGGGGGCCGGAGACCCAGTACTTC
CASSYGGPETQYF
>.|TRBV19|TRBJ1-5|.
TGTGCCACCCGTTACGGGGGCGGGGGCCATCAGCCCCAGCATTTT
CATRYGGGGHQPQHF
>.|TRBV7-9|TRBJ2-7|few
TGTGCCAGCAGCTTAGACGCCTACGAGCAGTACTTC
CASSLDAYEQYF
>TRBD1|TRBV6-1|TRBJ2-2|.
TGTGCCAGCAGTACCGGGACAGGGGGCACCGGGGAGCTGTTTTTT
CASSTGTGGTGELFF
>.|TRBV7-2|TRBJ2-7|.
TGTGCCAGCAGCCAGACACGCTACGAGCAGTACTTC
CASSQTRYEQYF
>.|TRBV5-5|TRBJ1-3|many
TGTGCCAGCAGCTTGTCAGTCGTCCCCTCTGGAAACACCATATATTTT
CASSLSVVPSGNTIYF
>TRBD2|TRBV19|TRBJ2-1|.
TGTGCCAGCAGAATAACTAGCGCGAGCAATGAGCAGTTCTTC
CASRITSASNEQFF
>TRBD2|TRBV6-6|TRBJ2-7|many
TGTGCCAGCAGTTACTCTCCAGGGAGGGACGAGCAGTACTTC
CASSYSPGRDEQYF
>.|TRBV18|TRBJ2-3|few
TGTGCCAGCTCATTACGGGAGTCGGATACGCAGTATTTT
CASSLRESDTQYF
>.|TRBV10-3|TRBJ1-2|.
TGTGCCATCAGTGATATGGGGGTGGTATATGGCTACACCTTC
CAISDMGVVYGYTF
>.|TRBV3-1|TRBJ1-4|.
TGTGCCAGCAGCCAAGCGACTTCAGAAAAACTGTTTTTT
CASSQATSEKLFF
>.|TRBV2|TRBJ1-6|once
TGTGCCAGCAGTGGATCGAGTCGGGGCTATAATTCACCCCTCCACTTT
CASSGSSRGYNSPLHF
>.|TRBV7-2|TRBJ2-1|.
TGTGCCAGCAGCTTAGAGCGGTACATTGAGCAGTTCTTC
CASSLERYIEQFF
>TRBD2|TRBV27|TRBJ2-3|few
TGTGCCACTCGGACTAGCGGGGGGGGGCAAAGGTATACGCAGTATTTT
CATRTSGGGQRYTQYF
>.|TRBV5-6|TRBJ2-5|many
TGTGCCAGCAGCTTTGTAAGGACATCCGAGGCCCAGTACTTC
CASSFVRTSEAQYF
>.|TRBV29-1|TRBJ2-5|.
TGCAGCGTTCTAAGCTATTTGTACCAAGAGACCCAGTACTTC
CSVLSYLYQETQYF
>.|TRBV19|TRBJ2-7|.
TGTGCCAGTAGTATCCGTCAGGGCTACGAGCAGTACTTC
CASSIRQGYEQYF
>.|TRBV5-4|TRBJ1-5|few
TGTGCCAGCAGCTTTCGGGGAGGCTCAATTCAGCCCCAGCATTTT
CASSFRGGSIQPQHF
>.|TRBV11-2|TRBJ1-3|few
TGTGCCAGCAGTTCCCCGGGACACCGCTCTGGAAACACCATATATTTT
CASSSPGHRSGNTIYF
>.|TRBV2|TRBJ1-1|many
TGTGCCAGCAGTGTAACCGGGGAGGACACTGAAGCTTTCTTT
CASSVTGEDTEAFF
>.|TRBV7-7|TRBJ2-1|many
TGTGCTAGCAGCTCACCAGGGAATGAGCAGTTCTTC
CASSSPGNEQFF
>TRBD1|TRBV6-5|TRBJ1-2|few
TGTGCCAGCAGTTACGAAGGGTTTGGGACAGGGGCCTATGGCTACACCTTC
CASSYEGFGTGAYGYTF
>TRBD1|TRBV7-2|TRBJ1-2|many
TGTGCCAGCAGCTCTACAGGGGAGATCTATGGCTACACCTTC
CASSSTGEIYGYTF
>.|TRBV9|TRBJ2-5|many
TGTGCCAGCAGCCCCCAATATAGTGGAGTGGGGGAGACCCAGTACTTC
CASSPQYSGVGETQYF
>TRBD1|TRBV9|TRBJ1-4|many
TGTGCCAGCAGCGTAGCCCCCTCGACAGGGGATGAAAAACTGTTTTTT
CASSVAPSTGDEKLFF
>TRBD1|TRBV6-1|TRBJ1-5|.
TGTGCCAGCAGTCGGACAGGGCCCATCCAGCATTTT
CASSRTGPIQHF
>.|TRBV6-1|TRBJ1-5|many
TGTGCCAGCAGTGACACGTACGGGCCTCAGCCCCAGCATTTT
CASSDTYGPQPQHF
>.|TRBV20-1|TRBJ1-2|many
TGCAGTGCCCCTGGGGGGCCGGGAAGACAAAACTATGGCTACACCTTC
CSAPGGPGRQNYGYTF
>.|TRBV5-1|TRBJ1-4|many
TGCGCCAGCAGCTTGGAAGGACCCCCGGGGAAACTGTTTTTT
CASSLEGPPGKLFF
>.|TRBV20-1|TRBJ1-1|.
TGCAGTGCTAGAAAGGGGGGGGTCACTGAAGCTTTCTTT
CSARKGGVTEAFF
>.|TRBV20-1|TRBJ2-7|.
TGCAGTGCTAGAGCCTGGAGGTACGAGCAGTACTTC
CSARAWRYEQYF
>.|TRBV6-2/TRBV6-3|TRBJ1-6|many
TGTGCCAGCAGATCCGGGGGAGATTCACCCCTCCACTTT
CASRSGGDSPLHF
>.|TRBV25-1|TRBJ1-4|.
TGTGCCAGCAGTGAGCCCCCGTTTGGGACGTCGAATGAAAAACTGTTTTTT
CASSEPPFGTSNEKLFF
>TRBD1|TRBV4-2|TRBJ2-1|.
TGTGCCAGCAGCCAAGGAAGGGGGCAGGGTAAATCCTACAATGAGCAGTTCTTC
CASSQGRGQGKSYNEQFF
>.|TRBV12-3/TRBV12-4|TRBJ2-7|.
TGTGCCAGCAGTGCTGAGGGCGACGAGCAGTACTTC
CASSAEGDEQYF
>.|TRBV24-1|TRBJ1-1|many
TGTGCCACCAGGGGGGTGGGCACTGAAGCTTTCTTT
CATRGVGTEAFF
>.|TRBV11-2|TRBJ1-4|.
TGTGCCAGCAGCTCCTCTGGTAGGGAATGGGAAAAACTGTTTTTT
CASSSSGREWEKLFF
>.|TRBV2|TRBJ2-5|.
TGTGCCAGCAGTGAATTGGCCTTGGGCGTTGAGACCCAGTACTTC
CASSELALGVETQYF
>.|TRBV14|TRBJ1-1|many
TGTGCCAGCAGCCAAGTACGGGGGGGCGGGAGATACACTGAAGCTTTCTTT
CASSQVRGGGRYTEAFF
>.|TRBV7-2|TRBJ1-2|many
TGTGCCAGCAGCTTAGGCCTGCAGGGGTATGGCTACACCTTC
CASSLGLQGYGYTF
>.|TRBV7-7|TRBJ2-1|.
TGTGCCAGCAGCTTAGCGCCAACAGACGTGGGGGGTGAGCAGTTCTTC
CASSLAPTDVGGEQFF
>.|TRBV2|TRBJ1-2|.
TGTGCCAGCATGCTGGAGGGGTCCGGCTACACCTTC
CASMLEGSGYTF
>.|TRBV27|TRBJ2-3|few
TGTGCCAGCCTAGACCTTTCAAACACAGATACGCAGTATTTT
CASLDLSNTDTQYF
>TRBD2|TRBV20-1|TRBJ2-1|many
TGCAGTGCTAGCTCACTAGCGGGGAGGAATGAGCAGTTCTTC
CSASSLAGRNEQFF
>TRBD2|TRBV7-3|TRBJ2-2|many
TGTGCCAGCACCCAGGGACTAGCGGGCTCGGGGGAGCTGTTTTTT
CASTQGLAGSGELFF
>.|TRBV29-1|TRBJ2-4|.
TGCAGCGTTGGGAGAGGGGCGAACATTCAGTACTTC
CSVGRGANIQYF
>TRBD2|TRBV2|TRBJ2-7|.
TGTGCCAGCAGCCCCGGGACTAAATACGAGCAGTACTTC
CASSPGTKYEQYF
>TRBD2|TRBV19|TRBJ2-3|.
TGTGCCAGTAGTAAATTAGCGGGGGCCCTCACAGATACGCAGTATTTT
CASSKLAGALTDTQYF
>TRBD1|TRBV19|TRBJ1-1|many
TGTGCCAGTAGTCGCGAGACAGGGGGCAACACTGAAGCTTTCTTT
CASSRETGGNTEAFF
>TRBD2|TRBV7-3|TRBJ2-3|many
TGTGCCAGCAGCTTAAGGGGGGGGGGAGATACGCAGTATTTT
CASSLRGGGDTQYF
>.|TRBV7-2|TRBJ1-4|.
TGTGCCAGCAGCTCCGACGGGGGGCGTAATGAAAAACTGTTTTTT
CASSSDGGRNEKLFF
>TRBD1|TRBV5-1|TRBJ2-7|.
TGCGCCAGCAGCCCAAGTGGACAGGCGTACTACGAGCAGTACTTC
CASSPSGQAYYEQYF
>.|TRBV10-3|TRBJ1-1|few
TGTGCCATCGGGGCCGACGCAGGAAGGGTAGGGAACACTGAAGCTTTCTTT
CAIGADAGRVGNTEAFF
>TRBD1|TRBV19|TRBJ1-2|many
TGTGCCAGTAGTCCCGGACAGGGCGGCTATGGCTACACCTTC
CASSPGQGGYGYTF
>.|TRBV15|TRBJ1-5|.
TGTGCCACCAGCAGAGATTCGAGGGCTAATCAGCCCCAGCATTTT
CATSRDSRANQPQHF
>TRBD1|TRBV3-1|TRBJ1-2|many
TGTGCCAGCAGCCGGACCGGGACAGGGGGTTACTATGGCTACACCTTC
CASSRTGTGGYYGYTF